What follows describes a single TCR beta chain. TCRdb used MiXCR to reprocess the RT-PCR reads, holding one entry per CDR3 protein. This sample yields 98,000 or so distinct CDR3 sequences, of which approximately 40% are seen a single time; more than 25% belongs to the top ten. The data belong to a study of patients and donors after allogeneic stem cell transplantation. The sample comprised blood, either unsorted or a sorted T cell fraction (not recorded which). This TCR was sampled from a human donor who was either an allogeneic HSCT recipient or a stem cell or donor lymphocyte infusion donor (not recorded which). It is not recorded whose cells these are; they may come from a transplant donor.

CDR3 amino acids: CASSSRHRMNTEAFF. The CDR3 bases are TGTGCCAGCAGTTCAAGACACCGTATGAACACTGAAGCTTTCTTT. This sequence joins TRBV6-5 and TRBJ1-1; D is undetermined. Germline V CDR1 and CDR2: MNHEY, SVGAGI. V was clipped by 4 bases and J by 0 bases, with 12 bases between them. The CDR3 has 15 residues.